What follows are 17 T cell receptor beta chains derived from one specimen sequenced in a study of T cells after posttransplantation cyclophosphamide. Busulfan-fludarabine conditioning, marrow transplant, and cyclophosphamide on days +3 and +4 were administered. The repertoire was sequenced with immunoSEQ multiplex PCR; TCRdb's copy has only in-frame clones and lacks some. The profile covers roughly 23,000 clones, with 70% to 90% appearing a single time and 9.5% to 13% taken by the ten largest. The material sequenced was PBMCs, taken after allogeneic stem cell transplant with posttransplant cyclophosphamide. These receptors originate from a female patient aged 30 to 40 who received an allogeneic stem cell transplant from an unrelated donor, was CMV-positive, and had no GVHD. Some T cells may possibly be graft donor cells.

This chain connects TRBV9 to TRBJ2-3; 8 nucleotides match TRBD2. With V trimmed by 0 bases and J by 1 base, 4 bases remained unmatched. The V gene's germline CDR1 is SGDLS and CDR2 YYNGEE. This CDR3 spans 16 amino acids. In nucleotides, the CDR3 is TGTGCCAGCAGCGTAGGGGGACTAGGGGGCACAGATACGCAGTATTTT. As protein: CASSVGGLGGTDTQYF.

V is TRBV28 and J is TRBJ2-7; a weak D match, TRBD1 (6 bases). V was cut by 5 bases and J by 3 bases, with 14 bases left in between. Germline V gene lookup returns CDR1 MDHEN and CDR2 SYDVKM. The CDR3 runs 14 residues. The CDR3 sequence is CASSPVEQGYEQYF. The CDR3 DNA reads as TGTGCCAGCAGTCCGGTGGAACAGGGCTACGAGCAGTACTTC.

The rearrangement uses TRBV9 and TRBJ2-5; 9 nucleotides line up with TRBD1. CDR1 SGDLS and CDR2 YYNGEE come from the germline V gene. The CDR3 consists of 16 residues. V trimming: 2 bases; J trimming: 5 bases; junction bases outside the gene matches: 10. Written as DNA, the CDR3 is TGTGCCAGCAGCGTGACAGGGGGTGGCCTTGGGGAGACCCAGTACTTC. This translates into CASSVTGGGLGETQYF.

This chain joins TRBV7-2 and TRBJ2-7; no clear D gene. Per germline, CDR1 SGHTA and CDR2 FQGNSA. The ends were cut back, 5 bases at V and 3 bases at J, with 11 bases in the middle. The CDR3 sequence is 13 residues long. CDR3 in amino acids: CASSPPAVYEQYF. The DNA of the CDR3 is TGTGCCAGCAGCCCACCCGCAGTCTACGAGCAGTACTTC.

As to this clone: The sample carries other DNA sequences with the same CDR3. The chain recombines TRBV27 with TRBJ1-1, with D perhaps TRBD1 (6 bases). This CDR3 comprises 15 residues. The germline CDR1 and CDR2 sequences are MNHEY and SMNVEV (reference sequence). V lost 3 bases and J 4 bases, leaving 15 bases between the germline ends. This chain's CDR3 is CASSLSGGAGTEAFF. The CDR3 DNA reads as TGTGCCAGCAGTTTGTCGGGGGGCGCGGGCACTGAAGCTTTCTTT.

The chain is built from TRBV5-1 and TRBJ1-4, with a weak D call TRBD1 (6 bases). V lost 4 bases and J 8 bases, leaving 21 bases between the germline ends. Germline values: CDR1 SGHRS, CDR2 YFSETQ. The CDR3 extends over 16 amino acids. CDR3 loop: CASSLSSTGPREKLFF. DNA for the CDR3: TGCGCCAGCAGCCTATCCTCAACAGGGCCGAGGGAAAAACTGTTTTTT.

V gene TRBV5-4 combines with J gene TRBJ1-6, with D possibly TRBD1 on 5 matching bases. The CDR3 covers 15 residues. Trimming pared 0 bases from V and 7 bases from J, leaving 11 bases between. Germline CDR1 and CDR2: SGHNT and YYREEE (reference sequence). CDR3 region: CASSLEGVNNSPLHF. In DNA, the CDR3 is TGTGCCAGCAGCTTGGAAGGGGTGAACAATTCACCCCTCCACTTT. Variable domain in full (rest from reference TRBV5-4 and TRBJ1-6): ETGVTQSPTHLIKTRGQQVTLRCSSQSGHNTVSWYQQALGQGPQFIFQYYREEENGRGNFPPRFSGLQFPNYSSELNVNALELDDSALYLCASSLEGVNNSPLHFGNGTRLTVT.

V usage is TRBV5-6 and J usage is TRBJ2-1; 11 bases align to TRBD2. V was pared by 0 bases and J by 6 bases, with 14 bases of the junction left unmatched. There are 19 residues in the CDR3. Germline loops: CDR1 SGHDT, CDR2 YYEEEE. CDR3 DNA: TGTGCCAGCAGCTTGGTAAGATGGTGGGGGACTAGCGGCGGCAATGAGCAGTTCTTC. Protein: CASSLVRWWGTSGGNEQFF.

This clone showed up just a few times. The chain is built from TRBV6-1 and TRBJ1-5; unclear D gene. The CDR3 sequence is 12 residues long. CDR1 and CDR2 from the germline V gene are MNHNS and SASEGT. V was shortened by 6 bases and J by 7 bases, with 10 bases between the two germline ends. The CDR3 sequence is CASSGRGQPQHF. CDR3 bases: TGTGCCAGCAGCGGCAGAGGCCAGCCCCAGCATTTT.

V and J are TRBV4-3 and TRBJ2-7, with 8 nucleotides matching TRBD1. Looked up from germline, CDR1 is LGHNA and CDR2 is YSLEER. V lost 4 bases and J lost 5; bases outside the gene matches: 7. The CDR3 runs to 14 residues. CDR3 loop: CASSPVTGDNEQYF. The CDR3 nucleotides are TGCGCCAGCAGCCCGGTGACAGGGGATAACGAGCAGTACTTC.

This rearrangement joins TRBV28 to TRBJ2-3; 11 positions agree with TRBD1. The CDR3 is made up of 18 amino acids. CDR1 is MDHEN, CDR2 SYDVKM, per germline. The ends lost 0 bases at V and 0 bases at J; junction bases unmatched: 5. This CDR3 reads CASSLWGTGGISTDTQYF. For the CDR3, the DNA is TGTGCCAGCAGTTTATGGGGGACAGGGGGTATTAGCACAGATACGCAGTATTTT.

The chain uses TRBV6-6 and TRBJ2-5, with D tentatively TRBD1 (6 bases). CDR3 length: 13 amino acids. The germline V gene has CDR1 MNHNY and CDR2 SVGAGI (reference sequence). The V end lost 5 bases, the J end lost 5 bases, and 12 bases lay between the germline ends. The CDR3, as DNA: TGTGCCAGCAGTGTACAGGGCCGGGAGACCCAGTACTTC. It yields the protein CASSVQGRETQYF.

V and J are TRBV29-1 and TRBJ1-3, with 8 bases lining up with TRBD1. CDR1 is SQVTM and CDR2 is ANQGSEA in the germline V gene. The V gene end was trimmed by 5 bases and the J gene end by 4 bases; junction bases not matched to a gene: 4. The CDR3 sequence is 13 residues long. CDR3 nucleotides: TGCAGCGTTAAGGACAGGGTCGGAAACACCATATATTTT. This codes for CSVKDRVGNTIYF. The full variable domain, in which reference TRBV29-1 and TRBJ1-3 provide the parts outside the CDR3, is SAVISQKPSRDICQRGTSLTIQCQVDSQVTMMFWYRQQPGQSLTLIATANQGSEATYESGFVIDKFPISRPNLTFSTLTVSNMSPEDSSIYLCSVKDRVGNTIYFGEGSWLTVV.

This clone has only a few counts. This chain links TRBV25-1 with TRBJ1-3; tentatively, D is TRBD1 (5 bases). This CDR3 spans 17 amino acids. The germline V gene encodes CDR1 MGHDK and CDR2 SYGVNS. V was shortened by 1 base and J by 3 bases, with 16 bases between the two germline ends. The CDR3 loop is CASSESEGHFLGNTIYF. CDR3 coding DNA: TGTGCCAGCAGTGAATCGGAGGGGCACTTCCTTGGAAACACCATATATTTT. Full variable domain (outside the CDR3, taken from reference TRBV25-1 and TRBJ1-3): EADIYQTPRYLVIGTGKKITLECSQTMGHDKMYWYQQDPGMELHLIHYSYGVNSTEKGDLSSESTVSRIRTEHFPLTLESARPSHTSQYLCASSESEGHFLGNTIYFGEGSWLTVV.

CDR3 bases: TGTGCCAGCAGTCCCACCGGCGGAGGTTTCACAGATACGCAGTATTTT. Protein: CASSPTGGGFTDTQYF. The chain has TRBV7-3 and TRBJ2-3; D may be TRBD2 (5 bases). Between the trimmed V and J ends, which lost 6 bases and 2 bases, there was a span of 18 bases. The germline V gene has CDR1 SGHTA and CDR2 FQGTGA. This CDR3 comprises 16 residues.

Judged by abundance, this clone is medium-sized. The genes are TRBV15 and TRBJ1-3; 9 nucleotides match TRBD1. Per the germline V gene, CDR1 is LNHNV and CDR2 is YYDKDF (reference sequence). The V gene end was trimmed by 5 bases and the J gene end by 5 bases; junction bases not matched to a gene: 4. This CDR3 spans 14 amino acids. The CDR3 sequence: CATSPGTGRNTIYF. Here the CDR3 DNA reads TGTGCCACCAGCCCCGGGACAGGGAGAAACACCATATATTTT.

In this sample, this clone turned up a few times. The CDR3 DNA reads as TGTGCCAGCAGTACCCGACTCATGAACACTGAAGCTTTCTTT. It codes for CASSTRLMNTEAFF. This chain connects TRBV28 to TRBJ1-1, with D uncertain. V gave up 5 bases and J gave up 0 bases, with 10 bases separating them. The CDR3 loop spans 14 amino acids. CDR1 is MDHEN and CDR2 is SYDVKM in the germline V gene.